The rows below give T cell receptor beta chains drawn from one sample of a study of CD8 T cells in ankylosing spondylitis. Using its own MiXCR run on the 5' RACE reads, TCRdb lists one record per CDR3 protein. The table shows hundreds of thousands of distinct CDR3 sequences, with roughly a sixth occurring only once. Sequenced sample: blood, either unsorted or a sorted T cell fraction (not recorded which). The receptors originated from a male donor with ankylosing spondylitis. CDR3s include the opening cysteine and the closing phenylalanine or tryptophan. Fields, in order: D gene, V gene, J gene, clone size, CDR3 protein, CDR3 DNA. D genes are given only for firm matches. Only some rows state a clone size, as once, few, many or a class for expanded clones.

NA,TRBV27,TRBJ1-4,once,CASSGRPTANDKLFF,TGTGCCAGCAGTGGTAGGCCTACCGCTAATGATAAACTGTTTTTT
TRBD2,TRBV20-1,TRBJ2-1,few,CSAPGLAGEGGNYNEQFF,TGCAGTGCTCCCGGGCTAGCGGGAGAGGGGGGTAACTACAATGAGCAGTTCTTC
NA,TRBV5-1,TRBJ2-1,NA,CASSLDPGEENEQFF,TGCGCCAGCAGCCTCGACCCCGGGGAGGAGAATGAGCAGTTCTTC
NA,TRBV11-2,TRBJ1-5,few,CASSLDGHNQPQHF,TGTGCCAGCAGCTTAGACGGGCACAATCAGCCCCAGCATTTT
NA,TRBV12-3/TRBV12-4,TRBJ2-1,few,CASSDPPRLVEQFF,TGTGCCAGCAGCGACCCTCCCCGACTAGTTGAGCAGTTCTTC
TRBD1,TRBV28,TRBJ1-1,few,CASRLTGGPNTEAFF,TGTGCCAGCAGACTAACAGGGGGCCCCAACACTGAAGCTTTCTTT
TRBD1,TRBV7-2,TRBJ2-7,few,CASSSDRVRNEQYF,TGTGCCAGCAGCTCGGACAGGGTGAGAAACGAGCAGTACTTC
NA,TRBV7-3,TRBJ2-1,few,CASSSQKGNEQFF,TGTGCCAGCAGCTCCCAGAAGGGCAATGAGCAGTTCTTC
NA,TRBV20-1,TRBJ1-3,NA,CSARDYGVTSGNTIYF,TGCAGTGCTAGAGATTATGGGGTGACCTCTGGAAACACCATATATTTT
NA,TRBV5-1,TRBJ2-2,few,CASSRTGLSNTGELFF,TGCGCCAGCAGCCGGACCGGACTGTCGAACACCGGGGAGCTGTTTTTT
NA,TRBV12-3/TRBV12-4,TRBJ2-1,many,CASSSTGNNEQFF,TGTGCCAGCAGTTCAACAGGGAACAATGAGCAGTTCTTC
TRBD1,TRBV5-6,TRBJ1-1,few,CASSPATGAGYTEAFF,TGTGCCAGCAGCCCAGCCACAGGGGCTGGTTACACTGAAGCTTTCTTT
TRBD1,TRBV18,TRBJ1-5,few,CASSPPGTGEPQHF,TGTGCCAGCTCACCACCTGGGACAGGGGAGCCCCAGCATTTT
NA,TRBV6-2/TRBV6-3,TRBJ2-1,few,CASSPRGEAYNEQFF,TGTGCCAGCAGCCCCCGCGGAGAAGCGTACAATGAGCAGTTCTTC
TRBD1,TRBV4-2,TRBJ2-1,few,CASSQGGTGLDNEQFF,TGTGCCAGCAGCCAAGGTGGGACAGGGCTTGACAATGAGCAGTTCTTC
TRBD1,TRBV6-5,TRBJ1-5,NA,CASSYAGGDQPQHF,TGTGCCAGCAGTTACGCAGGGGGGGATCAGCCCCAGCATTTT
NA,TRBV15,TRBJ1-1,few,CATSSEQGRMNTEAFF,TGTGCCACCAGCAGTGAACAGGGACGAATGAACACTGAAGCTTTCTTT
NA,TRBV5-1,TRBJ2-3,few,CASSLEGTFSTDTQYF,TGCGCCAGCAGCTTGGAGGGGACCTTCAGCACAGATACGCAGTATTTT
NA,TRBV5-1,TRBJ2-2,few,CASSSQMGLHTGELFF,TGCGCCAGCAGCTCTCAGATGGGATTACACACCGGGGAGCTGTTTTTT
TRBD1,TRBV13,TRBJ1-4,few,CASSSGTGGGYEKLFF,TGTGCCAGCAGCTCTGGGACAGGGGGCGGTTATGAAAAACTGTTTTTT
NA,TRBV11-1,TRBJ2-5,NA,CASSLTTVQETQYF,TGTGCCAGCAGCTTAACAACAGTCCAAGAGACCCAGTACTTC
NA,TRBV7-2,TRBJ2-7,NA,CASSLDAGYYEQYF,TGTGCCAGCAGCTTAGACGCAGGGTACTACGAGCAGTACTTC
TRBD2,TRBV12-3/TRBV12-4,TRBJ2-3,many,CASKLAGTDTQYF,TGTGCCAGCAAACTAGCGGGCACAGATACGCAGTATTTT
NA,TRBV5-1,TRBJ2-1,NA,CASSLGLSLYNEQFF,TGCGCCAGCAGTTTGGGACTGTCCCTTTACAATGAGCAGTTCTTC
NA,TRBV6-6,TRBJ1-1,few,CATEGPVNTEAFF,TGTGCCACCGAGGGACCCGTTAACACTGAAGCTTTCTTT
NA,TRBV10-3,TRBJ1-5,NA,CAISLRRDQPQHF,TGTGCCATCAGCCTGAGACGGGATCAGCCCCAGCATTTT
NA,TRBV7-2,TRBJ2-1,few,CASSARVSYNEQFF,TGTGCCAGCAGCGCTCGGGTTTCCTACAATGAGCAGTTCTTC
TRBD1,TRBV7-2,TRBJ2-1,few,CASTPDRGSYNEQFF,TGTGCCAGCACCCCAGACAGGGGGTCCTACAATGAGCAGTTCTTC
TRBD2,TRBV29-1,TRBJ2-3,few,CSGKKGLAGGTRVTDTQYF,TGCAGCGGGAAGAAAGGACTAGCGGGGGGGACCCGGGTCACAGATACGCAGTATTTT
TRBD2,TRBV2,TRBJ2-7,few,CASSGLAGIIYEQYF,TGTGCCAGCAGCGGACTAGCGGGAATTATCTACGAGCAGTACTTC
NA,TRBV20-1,TRBJ2-1,NA,CSAPVPGVSEQFF,TGCAGTGCCCCGGTCCCGGGAGTGAGTGAGCAGTTCTTC
NA,TRBV20-1,TRBJ2-7,few,CSASVRDNEQYF,TGCAGTGCTAGCGTTAGAGATAACGAGCAGTACTTC
TRBD2,TRBV5-1,TRBJ2-5,few,CASSLEGGLARETQYF,TGCGCCAGCAGCTTGGAAGGGGGACTAGCGCGGGAGACCCAGTACTTC
NA,TRBV12-3/TRBV12-4,TRBJ2-2,many,CASESFSQNTGELFF,TGTGCCAGCGAATCCTTCTCCCAGAACACCGGGGAGCTGTTTTTT
TRBD2,TRBV20-1,TRBJ2-7,few,CSAPLAGEGSYEQYF,TGCAGTGCCCCCTTAGCGGGAGAAGGTTCCTACGAGCAGTACTTC
NA,TRBV20-1,TRBJ1-5,few,CSASRVGQPQHF,TGCAGTGCTAGTAGGGTTGGTCAGCCCCAGCATTTT
NA,TRBV7-2,TRBJ2-1,NA,CASSWGGPYNEQFF,TGTGCCAGCAGCTGGGGCGGACCCTACAATGAGCAGTTCTTC
NA,TRBV5-1,TRBJ2-7,few,CASSFTGTPYEQYF,TGCGCCAGCAGCTTTACCGGGACACCTTACGAGCAGTACTTC
NA,TRBV6-5,TRBJ1-2,NA,CASSFQTGDYGYTF,TGTGCCAGCAGTTTTCAGACAGGAGACTATGGCTACACCTTC
TRBD1,TRBV7-2,TRBJ1-1,many,CASSLVGGQGTEAFF,TGTGCCAGCAGCTTAGTAGGTGGACAGGGAACTGAAGCTTTCTTT
NA,TRBV29-1,TRBJ2-4,few,CSVEVGNFLAKNIQYF,TGCAGCGTTGAAGTCGGAAACTTCCTAGCCAAAAACATTCAGTACTTC
NA,TRBV5-6,TRBJ1-1,few,CASSFGEFEAFF,TGTGCCAGCAGCTTTGGGGAATTTGAAGCTTTCTTT
TRBD1,TRBV14,TRBJ2-1,NA,CASSRYQGASYNEQFF,TGTGCCAGCAGCCGATACCAGGGGGCCTCCTACAATGAGCAGTTCTTC
NA,TRBV12-3/TRBV12-4,TRBJ2-2,few,CASRQLGTGELFF,TGTGCCAGCAGACAACTGGGCACCGGGGAGCTGTTTTTT
NA,TRBV6-6,TRBJ2-7,few,CASTGSDSGEQYF,TGTGCCAGCACAGGCAGCGATTCCGGCGAGCAGTACTTC
TRBD2,TRBV6-2/TRBV6-3,TRBJ2-1,NA,CASSTPGLAGSSYNEQFF,TGTGCCAGCAGTACCCCGGGACTAGCGGGGAGCTCCTACAATGAGCAGTTCTTC
NA,TRBV12-3/TRBV12-4,TRBJ2-3,many,CASSFEGRGTDTQYF,TGTGCCAGCAGTTTTGAGGGACGGGGCACAGATACGCAGTATTTT